The 26 T cell receptor beta chains presented below share a single source sample, sequenced in a study of breast tumors, draining lymph nodes, adjacent tissues. TCRdb used MiXCR to reprocess the multiplex PCR reads, holding one entry per CDR3 protein. The sample has under 250,000 distinct CDR3 sequences, 32% seen once. The lymph nodes were axillary draining lymph nodes from breast cancer patients. Input material: axillary lymph node tissue. The receptors were sampled from a female donor with breast cancer. Some clones in this sample may be carry-over from other donors' samples.

This clonotype was counted at least ten times. The V call is TRBV9, the J call TRBJ2-3; 9 nucleotides match TRBD1. This CDR3 has 15 residues. The V and J ends lost 6 bases and 3 bases, in that order; junction bases with no gene match: 8. CDR1 is SGDLS and CDR2 is YYNGEE in the germline V gene. The CDR3 DNA reads as TGTGCCAGCACCCCATCGACAGGGGGAACAGATACGCAGTATTTT. Residues: CASTPSTGGTDTQYF.

This clonotype was found many times. This chain connects TRBV5-8 to TRBJ2-7, with no clear D. Germline V CDR1 and CDR2: SGHTS, YDEGEE. The V end was cut by 0 bases, the J end by 7 bases, with 14 bases between. The CDR3 covers 14 residues. Written as DNA, the CDR3 is TGTGCCAGCAGCTTGGGGGCCACGATGGAGGAGCAGTACTTC. Translated: CASSLGATMEEQYF.

This clonotype was counted many times. The chain employs TRBV19 and TRBJ1-5; 9 nucleotides match TRBD1. The V and J ends lost 5 bases and 6 bases, in that order; junction bases with no gene match: 8. The CDR3 spans 15 residues. Germline V gene sequence: CDR1 LNHDA, CDR2 SQIVND (reference sequence). The chain's CDR3 is CASSAWGQGGQPQHF. The CDR3 DNA follows: TGTGCCAGTAGTGCCTGGGGACAGGGAGGTCAGCCCCAGCATTTT.

This clonotype has a count of ten or more. The rearrangement joins TRBV19 to TRBJ2-7; D remains ambiguous. Trimming left V 0 bases short and J 4 bases short, with 7 bases between. Germline-derived CDR1 and CDR2 are LNHDA and SQIVND (reference sequence). The CDR3 extends over 13 amino acids. In DNA, the CDR3 is TGTGCCAGTAGTATAGATCCGACTTACGAGCAGTACTTC. Encoded protein: CASSIDPTYEQYF.

About this clonotype itself: The junction shows a germline mismatch at one end, possibly a read error. The gene calls are TRBV5-5 and TRBJ1-2; the D gene is possibly TRBD1 (6 bases). This CDR3 has 16 amino acids. CDR1 and CDR2 (germline): SGHKS, YYEKEE (reference sequence). The CDR3 nucleotides read TGCGCCAGCAGCCAAGAGAGGGCCCGGGGGCTCTATGGCTACACCTTC. This codes for CASSQERARGLYGYTF. Filled out from reference TRBV5-5 and TRBJ1-2, the complete variable domain reads DAGVTQSPTHLIKTRGQQVTLRCSPISGHKSVSWYQQVLGQGPQFIFQYYEKEERGRGNFPDRFSARQFPNYSSELNVNALLLGDSALYLCASSQERARGLYGYTFGSGTRLTVV.

This clonotype was detected ten times or more. The CDR3 DNA reads TGTGCCAGCAGCTTAGGTGGTCTAGCGGGAGGTCAATACTACGAGCAGTACTTC. Protein sequence: CASSLGGLAGGQYYEQYF. The J gene is TRBJ2-7, the V gene TRBV7-2; the match to TRBD2 covers 11 bases. The CDR3 loop spans 18 amino acids. CDR1 and CDR2 from the germline V gene are SGHTA and FQGNSA. J was trimmed by 3 bases and V by 1 base; bases with no gene match: 11.

The chain couples TRBV20-1 to TRBJ1-5; 10 bases line up with TRBD1. CDR1 and CDR2 (germline): DFQATT, SNEGSKA (reference sequence). The V segment lost 3 bases and the J segment 5 bases; nucleotides outside the gene matches: 7. The CDR3 runs to 15 residues. In nucleotides, the CDR3 is TGCAGTGCTAGTGCCGGGACAGGGGAGTATCAGCCCCAGCATTTT. Translated, it gives CSASAGTGEYQPQHF.

The rearrangement joins TRBV12-3 or TRBV12-4 to TRBJ2-1; 7 bases map to TRBD2. The V gene end was trimmed by 3 bases and the J gene end by 6 bases; junction bases not matched to a gene: 5. The CDR3 covers 14 residues. The CDR3 protein is CASSFGGSGNEQFF. The CDR3 DNA is TGTGCCAGCAGTTTTGGCGGGAGTGGCAATGAGCAGTTCTTC.

In its sample, this clonotype was seen many times. This chain joins TRBV6-1 and TRBJ2-7, with 11 bases lining up with TRBD1. The CDR3 is 15 residues long. V gave up 1 base and J gave up 3 bases; unmatched junction bases: 2. Germline CDR1 MNHNS, CDR2 SASEGT. The CDR3 nucleotides read TGTGCCAGCAGTGAAGAGGGACAGGGGGGCTACGAGCAGTACTTC. This codes for CASSEEGQGGYEQYF.

This clonotype was seen ten or more times. This chain uses TRBV3-1 with TRBJ2-1; 12 bases match TRBD2. Germline assignment: CDR1 LGHDT and CDR2 YNNKEL (reference sequence). The CDR3 sequence is 18 residues long. V shed 4 bases, J shed 9 bases, and the junction held 16 bases outside the gene matches. This CDR3 reads CASSPSWVLAGGSSEQFF. The CDR3 DNA reads TGTGCCAGCAGCCCGTCCTGGGTTCTAGCGGGAGGGAGCAGTGAGCAGTTCTTC.

This clonotype was counted between two and nine times. This could be a read error, since a much larger clone is one nucleotide away. The CDR3 protein is CASSDAGHNGQFF. The CDR3 nucleotides are TGTGCCAGCAGTGACGCGGGGCACAATGGGCAGTTCTTC. The gene calls are TRBV6-4 and TRBJ2-1, with D tentatively TRBD2 (6 bases). CDR1 MRHNA and CDR2 SNTAGT come from the germline V gene. This CDR3 spans 13 amino acids.

In its sample, this clonotype was seen many times. The V gene is TRBV20-1, the J gene TRBJ2-7, with D possibly being TRBD2 (5 bases). The V end lost 3 bases, the J end lost 0 bases, and 9 bases lay between the germline ends. The CDR3 has 13 amino acids. Looked up from germline, CDR1 is DFQATT and CDR2 is SNEGSKA (reference sequence). In DNA, the CDR3 is TGCAGTGCTAGCGGGGTAAGCTCCTACGAGCAGTACTTC. Translating gives CSASGVSSYEQYF.

This clonotype has ten or more counts. The chain joins TRBV20-1 to TRBJ1-5; D gene unclear. The CDR3 has 14 amino acids. Germline V lookup: CDR1 DFQATT, CDR2 SNEGSKA (reference sequence). Trimming removed 4 bases at V and 4 bases at J, with 14 bases between. The CDR3 region is CSAIEGRGNQPQHF. Here the CDR3 DNA reads TGCAGTGCTATTGAAGGGCGAGGGAATCAGCCCCAGCATTTT.

This clonotype was detected ten times or more. The chain carries TRBV20-1 and TRBJ2-7, with TRBD2 matching 7 bases. V shed 0 bases, J shed 2 bases, and the junction held 7 bases outside the gene matches. Germline CDR1 and CDR2: DFQATT and SNEGSKA (reference sequence). The CDR3 runs 15 residues. The CDR3 protein is CSARDLSGVPYEQYF. DNA of the CDR3: TGCAGTGCTAGAGATCTCAGCGGGGTACCCTACGAGCAGTACTTC.

This clonotype has at least ten counts. J is TRBJ2-5 and V is TRBV12-3 or TRBV12-4, with D unclear. The CDR3 has 13 amino acids. Deletions cut 3 bases from V and 2 bases from J, with 7 bases between. For the CDR3, the DNA is TGTGCCAGCAGTTTCGTACGGCAAGAGACCCAGTACTTC. The encoded protein is CASSFVRQETQYF.

Regarding this clonotype: This may come from a read error, since a much larger clone is one base off. The chain carries TRBV11-1 and TRBJ2-5; weak D call: TRBD2 (6 bases). The CDR3 contains 16 residues. Per the germline V gene, CDR1 is SGHAT and CDR2 is FQDESV (reference sequence). The chain's CDR3 is CASSLDATAGLETQCF. The CDR3, as DNA: TGTGCCAGCAGCCTCGACGCTACAGCGGGCCTAGAGACCCAGTGCTTC.

On this clonotype: This could be a read error, since a much larger clone is one nucleotide away. This chain joins TRBV27 and TRBJ2-3; possibly TRBD2 for D (6 bases). The CDR3 is made up of 14 amino acids. Trimming pared 5 bases from V and 8 bases from J, leaving 17 bases between. Per the germline V gene, CDR1 is MNHEY and CDR2 is SMNVEV (reference sequence). The CDR3 DNA sequence: TGTGCCAGCAGTGCCGGGAGTCCCCCTGTTACGCAGTATTTT. Residues: CASSAGSPPVTQYF.

Comments on this clonotype: This may come from a read error, since a much larger clone is one base off. The rearrangement links TRBV12-3 or TRBV12-4 to TRBJ1-5; D is ambiguous. There are 17 residues in the CDR3. V lost 3 bases and J lost 5, with 20 bases in between. As DNA, the CDR3 is TGTGCCAGCAGTTTCTCACGACTCCCTGGAGGCGATCAGCCCCAGCATTTT. As protein: CASSFSRLPGGDQPQHF.

As concerns this clonotype: A much larger clone lies a single base off, so this may be a read error. The rearrangement joins TRBV11-1 to TRBJ2-7; D is possibly TRBD1 (6 bases). The V end lost 4 bases, the J end lost 6 bases, and 16 bases lay between the germline ends. Germline V gene data show CDR1 as SGHAT and CDR2 as FQDESV (reference sequence). This CDR3 comprises 14 residues. The CDR3 region has the DNA TGTGCCAGCAGCTCCAAAAGGACAGCGACCGAGCAGTACTTC. This sequence encodes CASSSKRTATEQYF.

This clonotype was detected a few times. The J gene is TRBJ1-1, the V gene TRBV6-6; a possible D gene is TRBD1 (5 bases). Trimming took 7 bases from V and 1 from J, leaving 13 bases between them. This CDR3 spans 14 amino acids. CDR1 and CDR2 (germline): MNHNY, SVGAGI (reference sequence). The CDR3 is CASIEGGGNTEAFF. The CDR3 DNA sequence: TGTGCCAGCATAGAAGGCGGGGGGAACACTGAAGCTTTCTTT.

This clonotype was recorded at least ten times. A read error may explain this, as a much larger clone is one base away. The chain's CDR3 is CATSRGGGTNYGYTF. CDR3 bases: TGTGCCACCAGCAGAGGAGGCGGTACTAACTATGGCTACACCTTC. This chain connects TRBV15 to TRBJ1-2; D ambiguous. The CDR3 spans 15 residues. Between the trimmed V and J ends, which lost 1 base and 0 bases, there was a span of 9 bases. Germline CDR1 reads LNHNV; CDR2 reads YYDKDF (reference sequence).

V usage is TRBV6-4 and J usage is TRBJ1-1, with D possibly TRBD1 on 6 matching bases. CDR1 MRHNA and CDR2 SNTAGT come from the germline V gene. Trimming removed 9 bases at V and 3 bases at J, with 14 bases between. This CDR3 contains 13 residues. The CDR3: CASLRTADTEAFF. In DNA form, the CDR3 reads TGTGCCAGTTTGAGGACAGCAGACACTGAAGCTTTCTTT.

This clonotype was observed at least ten times. The chain is built from TRBV6-5 and TRBJ1-2, with a possible D match to TRBD1 (5 bases). The CDR3 is 12 residues long. Trimming took 6 bases from V and 5 from J, leaving 10 bases between them. Germline CDR1 MNHEY, CDR2 SVGAGI. The CDR3 DNA is TGTGCCAGCAGCAGGGAAGGTTATGGCTACACCTTC. Translation: CASSREGYGYTF.

Points on this clonotype: Given a much more abundant clone one base away, this may be a read error. Likely a read error: the CDR3 ends without its conserved phenylalanine or tryptophan. In nucleotides, the CDR3 is TGTGCCAGCAGCTCCCTCCTTGGGGCCAACGTCCTGACTCTC. Translating gives CASSSLLGANVLTL. V usage is TRBV7-9 and J usage is TRBJ2-6; D is ambiguous. This CDR3 has 14 amino acids. V was trimmed by 4 bases and J by 3 bases, leaving 7 bases between them. The germline V gene has CDR1 SEHNR and CDR2 FQNEAQ (reference sequence).

J is TRBJ1-4 and V is TRBV9; D may be TRBD1 (5 bases). The CDR3 loop spans 14 amino acids. Germline CDR1 and CDR2: SGDLS and YYNGEE. The V end was cut by 4 bases, the J end by 8 bases, with 15 bases between. The CDR3 nucleotides read TGTGCCAGCAGCCCAGGACACGGGGGAGAAAAACTGTTTTTT. Encoded protein: CASSPGHGGEKLFF.

As concerns this clonotype: One end of the junction varies from germline; a read error may be responsible. This chain uses TRBV20-1 with TRBJ1-3; D not resolved. The CDR3 covers 12 residues. Germline-derived CDR1 and CDR2 are DFQATT and SNEGSKA (reference sequence). This CDR3 is CSAPDSGSTIYF. CDR3 nucleotide sequence: TGCAGTGCTCCGGACTCTGGAAGCACCATATATTTT.